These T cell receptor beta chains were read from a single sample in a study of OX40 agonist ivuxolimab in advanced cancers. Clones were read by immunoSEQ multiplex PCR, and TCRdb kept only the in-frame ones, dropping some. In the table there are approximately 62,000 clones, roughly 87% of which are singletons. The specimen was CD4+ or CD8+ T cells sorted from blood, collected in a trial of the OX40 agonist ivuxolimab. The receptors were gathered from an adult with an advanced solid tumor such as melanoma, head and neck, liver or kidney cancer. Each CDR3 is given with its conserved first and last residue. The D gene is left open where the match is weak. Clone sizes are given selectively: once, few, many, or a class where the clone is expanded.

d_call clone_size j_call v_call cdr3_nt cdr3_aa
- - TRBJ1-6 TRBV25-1 TGTGCCAGCAGTGATTTAGAGAAGAGCTCCTATAATTCACCCCTCCACTTT CASSDLEKSSYNSPLHF
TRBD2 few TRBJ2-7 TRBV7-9 TGTGCCAGCAGCTTCTGGACTAGCGCCCACGAGCAGTACTTC CASSFWTSAHEQYF
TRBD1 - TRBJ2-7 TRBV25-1 TGTGCCAGCAGGGACAGGGCAGACTACGGGCAGTACTTC CASRDRADYGQYF
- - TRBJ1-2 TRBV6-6 TGTGCCAGCAGTCCTCTAACAGCTAACTATGGCTACACCTTC CASSPLTANYGYTF
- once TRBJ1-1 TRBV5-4 TGTGCCAGCAGCTTGGATTTTGGGGGTACTGAAGCTTTCTTT CASSLDFGGTEAFF
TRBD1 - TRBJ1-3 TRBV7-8 TGTGCCAGCAGCTCCACTTGGGACAGAGTCTCTGGAAACACCATATATTTT CASSSTWDRVSGNTIYF
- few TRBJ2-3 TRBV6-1 TGTGCCAGCAGCGCGACTGCAGATACGCAGTATTTT CASSATADTQYF
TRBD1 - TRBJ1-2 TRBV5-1 TGCGCCAGCAGCTCGACAGGGGATAACTATGGCTACACCTTC CASSSTGDNYGYTF
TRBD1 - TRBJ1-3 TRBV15 TGTGCCACCAGCAGAACAGGGGGCTCTGGAAACACCATATATTTT CATSRTGGSGNTIYF
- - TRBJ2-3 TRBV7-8 TGTGCCAGCAGCTTACGAGGGGGGGCCGATACGCAGTATTTT CASSLRGGADTQYF
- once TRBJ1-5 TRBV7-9 TGTGCCAGCAGCTCTACGTACCCCAATCAGCCCCAGCATTTT CASSSTYPNQPQHF
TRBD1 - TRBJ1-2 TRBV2 TGTGCCAGCAGTGAATCCAGGACAGGGTTAGCGGGAGGCTACACCTTC CASSESRTGLAGGYTF
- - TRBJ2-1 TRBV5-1 TGCGCCAGCAGCTTGGTCGTGACTACAACCTACAATGAGCAGTTCTTC CASSLVVTTTYNEQFF
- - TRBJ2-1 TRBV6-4 TGTGCCAGCAGTGACTCAGGGCAGGGACGATACAATGAGCAGTTCTTC CASSDSGQGRYNEQFF
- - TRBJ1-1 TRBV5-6 TGTGCCAGCAGCTTGGTGGGGGTGAACACTGAAGCTTTCTTT CASSLVGVNTEAFF
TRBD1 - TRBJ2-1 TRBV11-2 TGTGCCAGCAGCTCGCTCAAAAGGACAGGGGGGAGGAATGAGCAGTTCTTC CASSSLKRTGGRNEQFF
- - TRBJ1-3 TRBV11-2 TGTGCCAGCAGCTTGGACAGCGGAAACACCATATATTTT CASSLDSGNTIYF
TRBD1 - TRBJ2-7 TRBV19 TGTGCCAGTAGTGGGGACAGGGGCGCTTACGAGCAGTACTTC CASSGDRGAYEQYF
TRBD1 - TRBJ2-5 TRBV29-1 TGCAGCGCTCCCCGGACAGGGACAGAAGAGACCCAGTACTTC CSAPRTGTEETQYF
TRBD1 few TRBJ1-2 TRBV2 TGTGCCAGCAGCGTAGGGACAGAACCTAACTATGGCTACACCTTC CASSVGTEPNYGYTF
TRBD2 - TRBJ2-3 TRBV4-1 TGCGCCAGCAGCCAAGGGCTAGCGGGAGGTGCTAGACCAGATACGCAGTATTTT CASSQGLAGGARPDTQYF
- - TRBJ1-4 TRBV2 TGTGCCAGCAGTGAAGGGGGGGCAACTAATGAAAAACTGTTTTTT CASSEGGATNEKLFF
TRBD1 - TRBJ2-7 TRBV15 TGTGCCACCAGCAGAGACCGACAGGGTTCCGAGCAGTACTTC CATSRDRQGSEQYF
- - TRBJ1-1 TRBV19 TGTGCCAGTAGTCCGCGGGACCCTATGGCCCCCCAAGCTTTCTTT CASSPRDPMAPQAFF
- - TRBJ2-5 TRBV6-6 TGTGCCAGCAGTTCAGGGGCCATAACGGGGGAGACCCAGTACTTC CASSSGAITGETQYF
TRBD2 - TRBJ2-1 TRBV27 TGTGCCAGCAGTTTATTGCTAGCGGGAGGGCCGGGAGATTCCTACAATGAGCAGTTCTTC CASSLLLAGGPGDSYNEQFF
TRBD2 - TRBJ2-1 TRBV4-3 TGCGCCAGCAGCCCGGGGCGCACTAGCGGGTTATCCTACAATGAGCAGTTCTTC CASSPGRTSGLSYNEQFF
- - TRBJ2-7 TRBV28 TGTGCCAGCAGTTTACCGGACAGGCAGTACTTC CASSLPDRQYF
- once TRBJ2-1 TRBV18 TGTGCCAGCTCACCAGGGGGGTCAGTGGTCAATGAGCAGTTCTTC CASSPGGSVVNEQFF
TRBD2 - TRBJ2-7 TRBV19 TGTGCCAGTAGTCCCCGGGGGGGGCGACGATCCTACGAGCAGTACTTC CASSPRGGRRSYEQYF
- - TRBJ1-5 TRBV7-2 TGTGCCAGCAGCGCGCGGGGGGGACAACAGCCCCAGCATTTT CASSARGGQQPQHF
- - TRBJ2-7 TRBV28 TGTGCCAGCAACACAGGTCCCTACGAGCAGTACTTC CASNTGPYEQYF
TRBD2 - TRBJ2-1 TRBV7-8 TGTGCCAGCAGCTTGAGACTAGCGGGAGCTGGGGAGCAGTTCTTC CASSLRLAGAGEQFF